These T cell receptor beta chains were read from a single sample in a study of blood T cells in healthy people across ages. A single record per CDR3 protein comes from TCRdb applying MiXCR to the 5' RACE reads. The profile shows hundreds of thousands of distinct CDR3 sequences, 55% to 70% of them singletons. The sample was blood. The source of these receptors is a man younger than 45 in good health. Each CDR3 is given with its conserved first and last residue. D genes are given only for firm matches. Size values are once, few and many counts, or a class for expanded clones, and some rows have none.

>11|TRBV6-1|TRBJ2-1|few|NA
CASSAAYEQFF
TGTGCCAGCAGTGCTGCTTACGAGCAGTTCTTC
>14|TRBV20-1|TRBJ2-1|NA|NA
CSARVRGSYNEQFF
TGCAGTGCTAGAGTTCGGGGATCCTACAATGAGCAGTTCTTC
>14|TRBV3-1|TRBJ2-5|few|TRBD2
CASSHLAGEETQYF
TGTGCCAGCAGCCACCTAGCGGGAGAAGAGACCCAGTACTTC
>16|TRBV6-2/TRBV6-3|TRBJ1-2|NA|NA
CASSYPTTVVIYGYTF
TGTGCCAGCAGTTACCCAACGACAGTCGTAATCTATGGCTACACCTTC
>14|TRBV12-3/TRBV12-4|TRBJ1-1|NA|NA
CASSLAGRNTEAFF
TGTGCCAGCAGTTTAGCTGGCAGGAACACTGAAGCTTTCTTT
>20|TRBV7-2|TRBJ2-3|NA|TRBD2
CASSLVFASGGAGFTDTQYF
TGTGCCAGCAGCTTAGTTTTTGCTAGCGGGGGGGCCGGTTTCACAGATACGCAGTATTTT
>14|TRBV27|TRBJ1-1|few|NA
CASSLSLTGEQAFF
TGTGCCAGCAGTTTATCCCTTACAGGTGAACAAGCTTTCTTT
>11|TRBV7-2|TRBJ2-4|NA|NA
CASSERHIQYF
TGTGCCAGCAGCGAGAGGCACATTCAGTACTTC
>15|TRBV7-6|TRBJ2-1|NA|NA
CASSLFDEIYNEQFF
TGTGCCAGCAGCTTATTCGATGAGATCTACAATGAGCAGTTCTTC
>14|TRBV12-5|TRBJ1-5|NA|NA
CASGFGGPNQPQHF
TGTGCTAGTGGTTTTGGGGGACCCAATCAGCCCCAGCATTTT
>18|TRBV7-9|TRBJ2-6|few|NA
CASSLKGKPYSGANVLTF
TGTGCCAGCAGCTTAAAAGGGAAGCCCTATTCTGGGGCCAACGTCCTGACTTTC
>14|TRBV11-2|TRBJ2-1|few|NA
CASSERVSYNEQFF
TGTGCCAGCTCCGAGCGGGTCTCCTACAATGAGCAGTTCTTC
>15|TRBV5-8|TRBJ2-7|NA|NA
CASSSGTGNLAEQYF
TGTGCCAGCAGTAGCGGGACAGGGAACCTCGCCGAGCAGTACTTC
>14|TRBV2|TRBJ2-7|NA|NA
CASSSRTDHYEQYF
TGTGCCAGCAGTTCTAGGACGGACCACTACGAGCAGTACTTC
>15|TRBV4-2|TRBJ2-1|NA|NA
CASSPYESSYNEQFF
TGTGCCAGCAGCCCCTATGAAAGCTCCTATAATGAGCAGTTCTTC
>13|TRBV7-8|TRBJ2-7|few|TRBD2
CASSLGGGDEQYF
TGTGCCAGCAGCTTAGGCGGGGGAGATGAGCAGTACTTC
>14|TRBV7-2|TRBJ2-1|NA|TRBD2
CASQGAGVYNEQFF
TGTGCCAGCCAGGGAGCGGGAGTTTACAATGAGCAGTTCTTC
>14|TRBV20-1|TRBJ2-3|NA|TRBD1
CSANPGQNTDTQYF
TGCAGTGCGAACCCGGGACAGAACACAGATACGCAGTATTTT
>14|TRBV20-1|TRBJ2-7|NA|TRBD2
CSASPGLDGYEQYF
TGCAGCGCTAGTCCGGGACTAGACGGATACGAGCAGTACTTC
>19|TRBV6-1|TRBJ1-2|NA|TRBD1
CASSPSFGTGGSLHYGYTF
TGTGCCAGCAGTCCGTCATTTGGGACAGGGGGCTCACTTCACTATGGCTACACCTTC
>15|TRBV12-3/TRBV12-4|TRBJ2-3|NA|TRBD2
CATFPYGGATDTQYF
TGTGCCACTTTCCCATACGGGGGGGCGACAGATACGCAGTATTTT
>14|TRBV20-1|TRBJ1-5|NA|NA
CSARGRGDGQPQHF
TGCAGTGCTAGAGGCCGGGGGGATGGGCAGCCCCAGCATTTT
>14|TRBV9|TRBJ1-2|NA|TRBD1
CASSLTGANYGYTF
TGTGCCAGCAGCTTAACAGGGGCCAACTATGGCTACACCTTC